The 30 T cell receptor beta chains in this list originate from one sample, sequenced in a study of T cell clusters in autoimmune cytopenias. TRB was amplified by touch-down multiplex PCR, primer pools A and B combined. TCRdb reprocessed the multiplex PCR reads and reports one entry per CDR3 protein, with no DNA. Recorded for this sample: 4,500 to 6,500 distinct CDR3 sequences. TRB amplification used 200 to 250 ng of peripheral blood genomic DNA. The specimen sequenced was peripheral blood. These receptors were collected from a human donor with an autoimmune cytopenia or autoimmune hepatitis (not recorded which).

The chain uses TRBV7-6 and TRBJ1-1. Germline values: CDR1 SGHVS, CDR2 FNYEAQ. This CDR3 spans 12 amino acids. CDR3 sequence: CASSLGFTEAFF.

This sequence joins TRBV20-1 and TRBJ2-7; checking the TCRdb D call of TRBD2 is not possible without DNA. CDR3 length equals 14 residues. The germline V gene encodes CDR1 DFQATT and CDR2 SNEGSKA (reference sequence). The CDR3 sequence is CSAEASGGLYEQYF.

This clonotype is labeled medium-sized (0.01 to 0.1%) based on frequency. This chain links TRBV6-5 with TRBJ1-2. The germline CDR1 and CDR2 sequences are MNHEY and SVGAGI. The CDR3 extends over 14 amino acids. CDR3 amino acids: CASSSTLPNYGYTF.

V is TRBV10-1 and J is TRBJ1-1. Germline V gives CDR1 WNHNN, CDR2 SYGVQD (reference sequence). This CDR3 has 12 residues. CDR3 sequence: CASQGGNTEAFF.

This sequence joins TRBV12-3 or TRBV12-4 and TRBJ2-2. The length of the CDR3 is 13 residues. The CDR3: CASSLLVPGELFF.

This clonotype registers medium-sized by frequency. The CDR3: CASRRGPGQGSAGELFF. The V and J genes are TRBV19 and TRBJ2-2; with no DNA, the TCRdb D assignment of TRBD1 cannot be verified. The CDR3 loop spans 17 amino acids. Germline CDR1 LNHDA, CDR2 SQIVND (reference sequence). Full variable domain (remainder filled in from reference TRBV19 and TRBJ2-2): DGGITQSPKYLFRKEGQNVTLSCEQNLNHDAMYWYRQDPGQGLRLIYYSQIVNDFQKGDIAEGYSVSREKKESFPLTVTSAQKNPTAFYLCASRRGPGQGSAGELFFGEGSRLTVL.

The chain's CDR3 is CASSVGGRENTIYF. This chain connects TRBV9 to TRBJ1-3; TCRdb indicates TRBD1, and absent DNA this call remains unverified. The germline CDR1 and CDR2 sequences are SGDLS and YYNGEE. The CDR3 runs to 14 residues.

This chain joins TRBV7-2 and TRBJ1-2; absent DNA, TCRdb's TRBD1 call cannot be checked. In germline, CDR1 is SGHTA, CDR2 FQGNSA. The CDR3 length is 16 residues. The CDR3 region is CASSPGLGITNYGYTF.

This clonotype is classed as medium-sized by frequency. The rearrangement uses TRBV30 and TRBJ2-1. Germline-derived CDR1 and CDR2 are GTSNPN and SVGIG (reference sequence). The CDR3 is 15 residues long. CDR3 amino acids: CAWSVYGSPYNEQFF. Filled out from reference TRBV30 and TRBJ2-1, the complete variable domain reads SQTIHQWPATLVQPVGSPLSLECTVEGTSNPNLYWYRQAAGRGLQLLFYSVGIGQISSEVPQNLSASRPQDRQFILSSKKLLLSDSGFYLCAWSVYGSPYNEQFFGPGTRLTVL.

The chain links TRBV27 to TRBJ1-1; TCRdb picks TRBD1, but there is no DNA to check that call. CDR1 and CDR2 from the germline V gene are MNHEY and SMNVEV (reference sequence). CDR3 size: 14 residues. The CDR3 reads CASSPRTGITEAFF.

This clonotype counts as medium-sized by frequency. The V and J genes are TRBV12-3 or TRBV12-4 and TRBJ2-2; the TCRdb call, TRBD1, lacks DNA for checking. CDR3 size: 14 residues. The CDR3 is CASSLTGRTGELFF.

In terms of frequency, this clonotype is medium-sized. The chain joins TRBV20-1 to TRBJ2-3. Germline lookup yields CDR1 DFQATT and CDR2 SNEGSKA (reference sequence). The CDR3 length is 13 residues. This CDR3 is CSASYQSTDTQYF.

The chain carries TRBV7-9 and TRBJ2-1; with no DNA, the TCRdb D assignment of TRBD1 cannot be verified. The CDR3 has 16 residues. CDR1 SEHNR and CDR2 FQNEAQ come from the germline V gene (reference sequence). CDR3 loop: CASSLNQRRGYNEQFF.

The chain employs TRBV5-1 and TRBJ1-4; TCRdb designates TRBD1, a call that cannot be tested without DNA. The CDR3 contains 17 residues. Germline V gene data show CDR1 as SGHRS and CDR2 as YFSETQ. This chain's CDR3 is CASSIGHRQGANEKLFF.

This chain joins TRBV5-6 and TRBJ2-3; TCRdb picks TRBD1, but there is no DNA to check that call. The V gene's germline CDR1 is SGHDT and CDR2 YYEEEE. This CDR3 has 14 amino acids. CDR3 residues: CASRQTGGEDTQYF.

V and J are TRBV5-6 and TRBJ2-1; TCRdb indicates TRBD2, and absent DNA this call remains unverified. The CDR3 runs to 17 residues. Germline values: CDR1 SGHDT, CDR2 YYEEEE. This chain's CDR3 is CASSKLAGADSYNEQFF. Filled out from reference TRBV5-6 and TRBJ2-1, the complete variable domain reads DAGVTQSPTHLIKTRGQQVTLRCSPKSGHDTVSWYQQALGQGPQFIFQYYEEEERQRGNFPDRFSGHQFPNYSSELNVNALLLGDSALYLCASSKLAGADSYNEQFFGPGTRLTVL.

This chain joins TRBV10-3 and TRBJ2-3; lacking DNA, the TRBD2 call made by TCRdb goes unchecked. Germline CDR1 reads ENHRY; CDR2 reads SYGVKD. This CDR3 has 15 residues. CDR3: CAISRTSGEGDTQYF.

By frequency, this clonotype is medium-sized (0.01 to 0.1%). The chain uses TRBV29-1 and TRBJ2-1; absent DNA, TCRdb's TRBD2 call cannot be checked. The CDR3 covers 14 residues. From germline, CDR1 is SQVTM and CDR2 ANQGSEA. CDR3 protein: CSVVPSGGAAKQFF.

Its frequency marks this clonotype as medium-sized. The chain couples TRBV6-5 to TRBJ2-5; absent DNA, TCRdb's TRBD1 call cannot be checked. This CDR3 contains 14 residues. Germline V lookup: CDR1 MNHEY, CDR2 SVGAGI. The CDR3 reads CASSPLERGETQYF.

By frequency, this clonotype is medium-sized. This chain links TRBV19 with TRBJ2-2; TCRdb designates TRBD1, a call that cannot be tested without DNA. CDR3 length: 16 residues. Per the germline V gene, CDR1 is LNHDA and CDR2 is SQIVND (reference sequence). Here the CDR3 reads CASSLGGHGLEGELFF. Drawing the rest from reference TRBV19 and TRBJ2-2, the complete variable domain is DGGITQSPKYLFRKEGQNVTLSCEQNLNHDAMYWYRQDPGQGLRLIYYSQIVNDFQKGDIAEGYSVSREKKESFPLTVTSAQKNPTAFYLCASSLGGHGLEGELFFGEGSRLTVL.

By frequency, this clonotype is medium-sized. This chain joins TRBV6-5 and TRBJ1-1. CDR3 length equals 11 residues. Germline loops: CDR1 MNHEY, CDR2 SVGAGI. The CDR3 spells CASSYQGDSFF.

This clonotype registers medium-sized by frequency. The chain joins TRBV27 to TRBJ1-1; lacking DNA, the TRBD1 call made by TCRdb goes unchecked. The V gene's germline CDR1 is MNHEY and CDR2 SMNVEV (reference sequence). CDR3 length: 13 residues. The CDR3 here is CASSSRGNTEAFF.

J is TRBJ1-1 and V is TRBV11-1; the TCRdb call, TRBD1, lacks DNA for checking. The CDR3 spans 13 residues. Germline-derived CDR1 and CDR2 are SGHAT and FQDESV (reference sequence). The CDR3: CASSSPDRAEAFF. Variable domain in full (rest from reference TRBV11-1 and TRBJ1-1): EAEVAQSPRYKITEKSQAVAFWCDPISGHATLYWYRQILGQGPELLVQFQDESVVDDSQLPKDRFSAERLKGVDSTLKIQPAELGDSAMYLCASSSPDRAEAFFGQGTRLTVV.

This clonotype is identified as medium-sized from frequency. The chain uses TRBV19 and TRBJ2-2; TCRdb's D call, TRBD2, is unchecked because there is no DNA. This CDR3 is built from 17 residues. CDR1 and CDR2 from the germline V gene are LNHDA and SQIVND (reference sequence). The CDR3 is CASSWTSGGGNTGELFF.

This chain joins TRBV27 and TRBJ1-2. The germline CDR1 and CDR2 sequences are MNHEY and SMNVEV (reference sequence). The CDR3 sequence is 15 residues long. The CDR3 sequence: CASSPNPGPMYGYTF.

V usage is TRBV5-6 and J usage is TRBJ1-5; TCRdb indicates TRBD1, and absent DNA this call remains unverified. Germline CDR1 reads SGHDT; CDR2 reads YYEEEE. The CDR3 is made up of 13 amino acids. CDR3: CASSRDPDQPQHF.

This clonotype is called large based on its frequency. The CDR3 reads CASSLSETGELFF. The chain recombines TRBV11-1 with TRBJ2-2. Germline V gene sequence: CDR1 SGHAT, CDR2 FQDESV (reference sequence). The CDR3 spans 13 residues.

The chain is built from TRBV7-9 and TRBJ2-1; with no DNA, the TCRdb D assignment of TRBD1 cannot be verified. Germline CDR1 and CDR2: SEHNR and FQNEAQ (reference sequence). This CDR3 has 14 amino acids. The CDR3 sequence is CASSWGSAYNEQFF.

This clonotype counts as medium-sized by frequency. The chain has TRBV19 and TRBJ2-1. The germline gives CDR1 LNHDA, CDR2 SQIVND (reference sequence). This CDR3 has 15 residues. This CDR3 reads CASSVTGSSYNEQFF.

The V and J genes are TRBV20-1 and TRBJ1-2; TCRdb picks TRBD1, but there is no DNA to check that call. Germline assignment: CDR1 DFQATT and CDR2 SNEGSKA (reference sequence). The CDR3 runs to 13 residues. This CDR3 reads CSASQSGGGGYTF.